The 26 T cell receptor beta chains below were found in one sample sequenced in a study of identical twins. Via MiXCR, TCRdb re-called the 5' RACE reads, giving one row per CDR3 protein. The sample holds just over 450,000 distinct CDR3 sequences, approximately 15% seen once. This same sample was also taken into another study, of yellow fever vaccine responses in identical twins.

Sample: CD4+ T cells sorted from blood. All receptors come from a woman aged 18-35 years in good health.

The V and J genes are TRBV29-1 and TRBJ1-5; 8 bases are shared with TRBD1. CDR3 length: 14 residues. J gave up 4 bases and V 5 bases, and 7 bases lay outside the gene matches. CDR1 SQVTM and CDR2 ANQGSEA come from the germline V gene. The CDR3, as DNA: TGCAGCGTTCAGGACAGGGATTTTAATCAGCCCCAGCATTTT. Protein product: CSVQDRDFNQPQHF.

This chain connects TRBV5-5 to TRBJ2-7; no reliable D call. Trimming removed 0 bases at V and 1 base at J, with 11 bases between. In germline, CDR1 is SGHKS, CDR2 YYEKEE (reference sequence). This CDR3 has 15 residues. The chain's CDR3 is CASSLVGSLSYEQYF. DNA of the CDR3: TGTGCCAGCAGCTTGGTGGGGTCACTTTCCTACGAGCAGTACTTC.

This clonotype was found many times. The chain has TRBV6-2 or TRBV6-3 and TRBJ1-1, with TRBD1 matching 7 bases. Trimming cost V 6 bases and J 1 base; bases outside gene matches: 5. This CDR3 comprises 14 residues. Germline V gene data show CDR1 as MNHEY and CDR2 as SVGEGT. The CDR3 loop reads CASREQGTNTEAFF. For the CDR3, the DNA is TGTGCCAGCAGAGAACAGGGGACGAACACTGAAGCTTTCTTT.

This clonotype was found a few times. The gene calls are TRBV18 and TRBJ1-2; no reliable D call. In germline, CDR1 is KGHSH, CDR2 LQKENI. V lost 0 bases and J lost 0, with 8 bases in between. This CDR3 spans 15 amino acids. CDR3 coding DNA: TGTGCCAGCTCACCACCAGGACGAACTAACTATGGCTACACCTTC. Translation gives CASSPPGRTNYGYTF.

The chain carries TRBV15 and TRBJ2-5, with TRBD2 identical over 12 bases. The germline CDR1 and CDR2 sequences are LNHNV and YYDKDF (reference sequence). Unmatched junction bases numbered 15, after V lost 3 bases and J lost 4 bases. This CDR3 contains 19 residues. CDR3 amino acids: CATSSDRRLAGDLRETQYF. In DNA, the CDR3 is TGTGCCACCAGCAGCGACAGAAGACTAGCGGGGGACCTCCGAGAGACCCAGTACTTC. Full variable domain (remainder filled in from reference TRBV15 and TRBJ2-5): DAMVIQNPRYQVTQFGKPVTLSCSQTLNHNVMYWYQQKSSQAPKLLFHYYDKDFNNEADTPDNFQSRRPNTSFCFLDIRSPGLGDTAMYLCATSSDRRLAGDLRETQYFGPGTRLLVL.

The genes are TRBV3-1 and TRBJ1-1; 9 bases fit TRBD1. Looked up from germline, CDR1 is LGHDT and CDR2 is YNNKEL (reference sequence). The junction had 12 bases not matched to a gene; V was cut back by 4 bases and J by 6 bases. The CDR3 has 16 residues. CDR3 region: CASSPTGGLGSAEAFF. Written as DNA, the CDR3 is TGTGCCAGCAGCCCTACAGGGGGCCTGGGTAGTGCTGAAGCTTTCTTT.

This chain connects TRBV6-1 to TRBJ2-7, with 13 bases that match TRBD2. CDR3 length: 15 residues. Germline assignment: CDR1 MNHNS and CDR2 SASEGT. V lost 5 bases, J lost 6 bases, and 7 bases stayed unmatched. The CDR3 sequence is CASSLGLAGPGEQYF. In DNA form, the CDR3 reads TGTGCCAGCAGTCTGGGACTAGCGGGACCCGGCGAGCAGTACTTC.

The chain has TRBV10-3 and TRBJ2-2; D uncertain. The CDR3 sequence is 11 residues long. V lost 8 bases to trimming and J lost 2 bases, with 3 bases between them. Germline assignment: CDR1 ENHRY and CDR2 SYGVKD. CDR3 in DNA: TGTGCCATCGACAACACCGGGGAGCTGTTTTTT. Residues: CAIDNTGELFF.

The rearrangement uses TRBV29-1 and TRBJ2-2, with TRBD1 as a possible D gene (6 bases). The V gene's germline CDR1 is SQVTM and CDR2 ANQGSEA. This CDR3 spans 15 amino acids. Trimming cost V 6 bases and J 0 bases, with 14 bases left between them. The CDR3 protein is CSVENRASNTGELFF. The CDR3 bases are TGCAGCGTCGAGAACAGGGCCTCGAACACCGGGGAGCTGTTTTTT.

This clonotype has ten or more counts. The chain carries TRBV7-8 and TRBJ2-1, with D uncertain. Germline V gives CDR1 SGHVS, CDR2 FQNEAQ. V gave up 9 bases and J gave up 5 bases, with 8 bases separating them. The CDR3 covers 11 residues. The DNA of the CDR3 is TGTGCCAGTGAACTTGACAATGAGCAGTTCTTC. Translating it yields CASELDNEQFF.

This clonotype was seen more than once but under ten times. V and J are TRBV5-5 and TRBJ2-7; D not certain. Per the germline V gene, CDR1 is SGHKS and CDR2 is YYEKEE (reference sequence). Trimming pared 2 bases from V and 3 bases from J, leaving 15 bases between. The CDR3 spans 15 residues. CDR3 sequence reads: CASSFVGDEYYEQYF. For the CDR3, the DNA is TGTGCCAGCAGCTTCGTTGGGGATGAGTACTACGAGCAGTACTTC. The entire variable domain, with the rest obtained from reference TRBV5-5 and TRBJ2-7, is as follows: DAGVTQSPTHLIKTRGQQVTLRCSPISGHKSVSWYQQVLGQGPQFIFQYYEKEERGRGNFPDRFSARQFPNYSSELNVNALLLGDSALYLCASSFVGDEYYEQYFGPGTRLTVT.

The sample holds a few counts of this clonotype. The CDR3 loop is CASSQDLKGLAFYNEQFF. CDR3 in DNA: TGTGCCAGCAGCCAAGATCTTAAGGGACTAGCGTTTTACAATGAGCAGTTCTTC. The chain joins TRBV14 to TRBJ2-1, with TRBD2 matching 10 bases. CDR3 size: 18 residues. Germline V gives CDR1 SGHDN, CDR2 FVKESK. Losses at the gene ends were 0 bases for V and 4 bases for J; bases not matched to a gene: 9.

V gene TRBV6-2 or TRBV6-3 combines with J gene TRBJ2-7, with D maybe TRBD2 (6 bases). V lost 2 bases, J lost 9 bases, and 17 bases lay in between. This CDR3 has 14 residues. The germline CDR1 and CDR2 sequences are MNHEY and SVGEGT. CDR3 coding DNA: TGTGCCAGCAGTTACGGCGGGGTCAACGTTGGGCAGTACTTC. It specifies CASSYGGVNVGQYF.

The CDR3 nucleotides are TGTGCCAGCAGCCAACACCCGGTACTGAGCTCCTACAATGAGCAGTTCTTC. Translation: CASSQHPVLSSYNEQFF. The chain recombines TRBV3-1 with TRBJ2-1; D uncertain. CDR3 size: 17 residues. Looked up from germline, CDR1 is LGHDT and CDR2 is YNNKEL (reference sequence). Deletions cut 2 bases from V and 0 bases from J, with 14 bases between.

There are a few counts of this clonotype. The chain carries TRBV5-1 and TRBJ2-5; TRBD2 agrees at 7 bases. V was pared by 0 bases and J by 4 bases, with 9 bases of the junction left unmatched. CDR1 and CDR2 from the germline V gene are SGHRS and YFSETQ. There are 16 residues in the CDR3. The CDR3, as DNA: TGCGCCAGCAGCTTGGGGGCCCCATCTAGCGGAGAGACCCAGTACTTC. Encoded protein: CASSLGAPSSGETQYF.

This clonotype was detected only a few times. The V and J genes are TRBV3-1 and TRBJ2-2; a weak D match, TRBD1 (6 bases). Per the germline V gene, CDR1 is LGHDT and CDR2 is YNNKEL (reference sequence). V was cut by 4 bases and J by 6 bases, with 21 bases left in between. The CDR3 loop spans 17 amino acids. The chain's CDR3 is CASSRGNRLQGSGELFF. The CDR3 DNA follows: TGTGCCAGCAGCCGGGGAAACCGACTACAGGGCTCCGGGGAGCTGTTTTTT.

This clonotype was counted a few times. This chain uses TRBV7-2 with TRBJ2-7, with D hard to call. There are 13 residues in the CDR3. Trimming removed 2 bases at V and 5 bases at J, with 10 bases between. The V gene's germline CDR1 is SGHTA and CDR2 FQGNSA. The CDR3 DNA reads TGTGCCAGCAGCTTAAGTCCGAGCCACGAGCAGTACTTC. As protein: CASSLSPSHEQYF.

This clonotype showed up many times. The V call is TRBV5-1, the J call TRBJ2-1; TRBD1 matches at 11 bases. After removal of 4 bases from V and 2 bases from J, the junction contained 5 bases not matched to a gene. This CDR3 spans 16 amino acids. Germline-derived CDR1 and CDR2 are SGHRS and YFSETQ. CDR3 nucleotides: TGCGCCAGCAGCCTTGGGACAGGGGGTGCCTACAATGAGCAGTTCTTC. Its protein product is CASSLGTGGAYNEQFF.

This clonotype was seen many times. J is TRBJ2-5 and V is TRBV5-1; D unresolved. The CDR3 consists of 13 residues. The germline V gene has CDR1 SGHRS and CDR2 YFSETQ. The V end lost 4 bases, the J end lost 2 bases, and 9 bases lay between the germline ends. CDR3 sequence (DNA): TGCGCCAGCAGCCCCCGTAAACAAGAGACCCAGTACTTC. Protein product: CASSPRKQETQYF.

The chain recombines TRBV6-1 with TRBJ2-3, with 10 bases lining up with TRBD2. CDR3 size: 15 residues. CDR1 and CDR2 (germline): MNHNS, SASEGT. V was clipped by 6 bases and J by 6 bases; unmatched bases: 9. CDR3 region: CASSSSGGPRDTQYF. CDR3 sequence (DNA): TGTGCCAGCAGCTCTAGCGGGGGCCCGCGGGATACGCAGTATTTT.

The V and J genes are TRBV2 and TRBJ2-5, with a tentative D call TRBD2 (6 bases). The V gene lost 7 bases and the J gene lost 3 bases, with 12 bases spanning the gap. This CDR3 region has 13 residues. CDR1 and CDR2 (germline): SNHLY, FYNNEI. For the CDR3, the DNA is TGTGCCAGCAATAGGTGGGAGGAAGAGACCCAGTACTTC. The encoded protein is CASNRWEEETQYF.

The chain combines TRBV11-2 with TRBJ2-5; 8 bases map to TRBD2. This CDR3 has 18 amino acids. The J segment lost 5 bases and the V segment lost 3 bases, leaving 17 bases of the junction unmatched. The germline CDR1 and CDR2 sequences are SGHAT and FQNNGV. In DNA form, the CDR3 reads TGTGCCAGCAGCTTTTTAACCCCGGGACTAGGGCTTCGGGAGACCCAGTACTTC. This translates into CASSFLTPGLGLRETQYF.

This chain uses TRBV5-1 with TRBJ1-1, with D tentatively TRBD1 (6 bases). CDR1 and CDR2 (germline): SGHRS, YFSETQ. The CDR3 sequence is 15 residues long. Trimming took off 0 bases at V and 8 bases at J, with 17 bases between the two ends. CDR3 DNA sequence: TGCGCCAGCAGCTTGGCTCGGGGGCTGCCTGGGGAAGCTTTCTTT. The encoded protein is CASSLARGLPGEAFF.

The genes are TRBV5-5 and TRBJ2-3; no clear D gene. V was clipped by 4 bases and J by 9 bases, with 24 bases between them. Germline V gene sequence: CDR1 SGHKS, CDR2 YYEKEE (reference sequence). This CDR3 has 16 residues. CDR3 bases: TGTGCCAGCAGCCAGTTAGTGGGCGCAGTCTCACGGACGCAGTATTTT. Amino acids: CASSQLVGAVSRTQYF. Full variable domain (rest looked up from reference TRBV5-5 and TRBJ2-3): DAGVTQSPTHLIKTRGQQVTLRCSPISGHKSVSWYQQVLGQGPQFIFQYYEKEERGRGNFPDRFSARQFPNYSSELNVNALLLGDSALYLCASSQLVGAVSRTQYFGPGTRLTVL.

This rearrangement joins TRBV5-1 to TRBJ2-3; 8 bases map to TRBD2. The CDR3 runs 15 residues. The germline gives CDR1 SGHRS, CDR2 YFSETQ. Germline trimming cut 5 bases from V and 1 base from J; bases unmatched to any gene: 6. CDR3 in amino acids: CASSYSSGGTDTQYF. Here the CDR3 DNA reads TGCGCCAGCAGTTATAGTAGCGGGGGCACAGATACGCAGTATTTT.

This clonotype has just a few counts. J is TRBJ2-7 and V is TRBV20-1; no clear D gene. In germline, CDR1 is DFQATT, CDR2 SNEGSKA (reference sequence). This CDR3 is 16 amino acids long. Trimming stripped 3 bases from V and 3 bases from J, with 21 bases between. The CDR3 sequence is CSASSPTVSGRYEQYF. The CDR3 region has the DNA TGCAGTGCTAGTAGCCCTACCGTTAGTGGACGCTACGAGCAGTACTTC.